Presented here are 23 T cell receptor beta chains from one specimen sequenced in a study of T cells in Graves' hyperthyroidism and ophthalmopathy. From RNA transcripts, TCR beta CDR3 regions were amplified. A first-round RT-PCR of the TCR CDR3 used the HTBI primer set. TCRdb reanalysed the multiplex PCR reads using MiXCR and keeps one entry per CDR3 protein. The sample consists of about 640,000 distinct CDR3 sequences, over 40% of them appearing once. Sequencing input: peripheral blood or thyroid tissue (not recorded which). These receptors came from an adult man with Graves' disease, either hyperthyroidism or ophthalmopathy (not recorded which).

As for this clonotype: A much larger clone differs from this one at a single base, so this may be a read error. This sequence joins TRBV20-1 and TRBJ1-1; D possibly corresponds to TRBD1 (5 bases). This CDR3 comprises 13 residues. From germline, CDR1 is DFQATT and CDR2 SNEGSKA (reference sequence). The ends were cut back, 5 bases at V and 1 base at J, with 11 bases in the middle. CDR3 amino acids: CSAGSGANTEAFF. CDR3 coding DNA: TGCAGTGCTGGGTCCGGGGCGAACACTGAAGCTTTCTTT.

This clonotype was recorded once. The CDR3 carries no conserved terminal phenylalanine or tryptophan, so it likely arises from a read error. Because the CDR3's place on the DNA is in doubt, the DNA is left out and the CDR3 is given as listed by TCRdb. The chain employs TRBV20-1 and TRBJ1-4. Germline CDR1 and CDR2: DFQATT and SNEGSKA (reference sequence). Both ends counted, the CDR3 spans 9 residues. This CDR3 reads CSAGTVANY.

Turning to this clonotype: A read error is possible here, since a much larger clone lies one base away. This chain connects TRBV19 to TRBJ1-1; D remains unclear. In germline, CDR1 is LNHDA, CDR2 SQIVND (reference sequence). The CDR3 is 13 amino acids. V lost 9 bases, J lost 1 base, and 12 bases lay in between. The CDR3 DNA is TGTGCCAGCATCAAGGGATGGAACACTGAAGCTTTCTTT. This codes for CASIKGWNTEAFF.

The V and J genes are TRBV6-1 and TRBJ1-1, with TRBD1 matching 7 bases. Trimming took 6 bases from V and 9 from J; bases not matched to a gene: 10. The CDR3 spans 13 residues. Germline CDR1 reads MNHNS; CDR2 reads SASEGT. The CDR3 DNA reads TGTGCCAGCAGCCGGACCTCGGGACAGAAAGCTTTCTTT. Translation: CASSRTSGQKAFF.

This chain connects TRBV5-1 to TRBJ1-6; D might be TRBD1 (6 bases). The ends were cut back, 3 bases at V and 5 bases at J, with 18 bases in the middle. CDR1 and CDR2 from the germline V gene are SGHRS and YFSETQ. The CDR3 has 17 residues. The CDR3 region is CASSSYLQGEHNSPLHF. As DNA, the CDR3 is TGCGCCAGCAGCTCCTACTTACAGGGTGAACATAATTCACCCCTCCACTTT.

J is TRBJ2-6 and V is TRBV10-3; D might be TRBD2 (5 bases). Trimming removed 6 bases at V and 8 bases at J, with 8 bases between. Germline V CDR1 and CDR2: ENHRY, SYGVKD. This CDR3 is 12 amino acids long. The CDR3 nucleotides are TGTGCCATCAGCCTCGGGACCAACGTCCTGACTTTC. Translation: CAISLGTNVLTF.

This clonotype was detected a few times. J is TRBJ1-4 and V is TRBV7-8; 7 nucleotides align to TRBD1. The CDR3 is 16 amino acids. Germline V gene sequence: CDR1 SGHVS, CDR2 FQNEAQ. The V and J ends lost 3 bases and 3 bases, in that order; junction bases with no gene match: 7. CDR3 nucleotide sequence: TGTGCCAGCAGCTTCTTCCGGGACAGACCTAATGAAAAACTGTTTTTT. The encoded protein is CASSFFRDRPNEKLFF. Drawing the rest from reference TRBV7-8 and TRBJ1-4, the complete variable domain is GAGVSQSPRYKVAKRGQDVALRCDPISGHVSLFWYQQALGQGPEFLTYFQNEAQLDKSGLPSDRFFAERPEGSVSTLKIQRTQQEDSAVYLCASSFFRDRPNEKLFFGSGTQLSVL.

The sample holds many counts of this clonotype. The chain combines TRBV9 with TRBJ1-5; perhaps TRBD1 as D (5 bases). Germline V lookup: CDR1 SGDLS, CDR2 YYNGEE. The CDR3 consists of 15 residues. Trimming took 0 bases from V and 3 from J, leaving 10 bases between them. The CDR3 here is CASSVDGAPNQPQHF. The CDR3 nucleotides are TGTGCCAGCAGCGTAGACGGGGCCCCCAATCAGCCCCAGCATTTT.

CDR3 region: CASSQSWGSGANVLTF. DNA of the CDR3: TGTGCCAGCAGCCAAAGCTGGGGCTCTGGGGCCAACGTCCTGACTTTC. The chain has TRBV14 and TRBJ2-6; no clear D. The CDR3 is 16 amino acids. Germline V gene sequence: CDR1 SGHDN, CDR2 FVKESK. The germline V and J ends were trimmed by 2 bases and 0 bases, with 8 bases remaining between them. Based on the CDR3 plus reference TRBV14 and TRBJ2-6, the full variable domain is EAGVTQFPSHSVIEKGQTVTLRCDPISGHDNLYWYRRVMGKEIKFLLHFVKESKQDESGMPNNRFLAERTGGTYSTLKVQPAELEDSGVYFCASSQSWGSGANVLTFGAGSRLTVL.

This clonotype came up a few times. The J gene is TRBJ2-5, the V gene TRBV2, with D possibly being TRBD1 (5 bases). Germline values: CDR1 SNHLY, CDR2 FYNNEI. V shed 6 bases and J shed 5 bases, with 13 bases lying between them. The length of the CDR3 is 13 residues. This CDR3 reads CASSPTKGETQYF. For the CDR3, the DNA is TGTGCCAGCAGCCCTACGAAGGGGGAGACCCAGTACTTC.

This clonotype has at least ten counts. Germline is not matched at one junction end, which may reflect a read error. V is TRBV7-2 and J is TRBJ1-4; D is ambiguous. The CDR3 covers 16 residues. Germline V gene data show CDR1 as SGHTA and CDR2 as FQGNSA. The CDR3 DNA reads as TGTGCCAGCAGCCTTAGGTCGTGGGCAACCAATGAAAAACTGTTTTTT. This translates into CASSLRSWATNEKLFF. The full variable domain, rest sourced from reference TRBV7-2 and TRBJ1-4, is GAGVSQSPSNKVTEKGKDVELRCDPISGHTALYWYRQSLGQGLEFLIYFQGNSAPDKSGLPSDRFSAERTGGSVSTLTIQRTQQEDSAVYLCASSLRSWATNEKLFFGSGTQLSVL.

This chain uses TRBV10-2 with TRBJ1-5; the D is unclear. This CDR3 comprises 13 residues. Germline V lookup: CDR1 WSHSY, CDR2 SAAADI. The V gene lost 6 bases and the J gene lost 4 bases, with 10 bases spanning the gap. CDR3: CASRGSANQPQHF. CDR3 nucleotide sequence: TGCGCCAGCAGGGGGTCAGCTAATCAGCCCCAGCATTTT.

Worth noting for this clonotype: A much more abundant neighbour one base away suggests this may be a read error. The chain carries TRBV29-1 and TRBJ1-1, with 7 bases fitting TRBD1. Germline V gene data show CDR1 as SQVTM and CDR2 as ANQGSEA. CDR3 length: 11 residues. J was trimmed by 7 bases and V by 4 bases; bases with no gene match: 3. CDR3 region: CSVGAGGEAFF. CDR3 bases: TGCAGCGTTGGGGCAGGGGGTGAAGCTTTCTTT.

The chain is built from TRBV13 and TRBJ1-2; D is undetermined. Germline CDR1 and CDR2: PRHDT and FYEKMQ (reference sequence). The CDR3 extends over 12 amino acids. Trimming left V 7 bases short and J 6 bases short, with 12 bases between. The CDR3 spells CASNFRLDGYTF. The CDR3 DNA reads TGTGCCAGCAACTTCCGACTCGATGGCTACACCTTC.

The gene calls are TRBV5-1 and TRBJ1-3; TRBD1 matches at 7 bases. Germline CDR1 and CDR2: SGHRS and YFSETQ. V was clipped by 5 bases and J by 4 bases; unmatched bases: 6. The CDR3 covers 14 residues. The CDR3 DNA reads TGCGCCAGCAGAGACGGGACAGCCGGAAACACCATATATTTT. This encodes CASRDGTAGNTIYF.

The chain uses TRBV7-9 and TRBJ2-5; TRBD2 aligns across 8 bases. Matching the DNA end better, TRBJ2-7 makes the J call doubtful. The CDR3 length is 14 residues. The germline CDR1 and CDR2 sequences are SEHNR and FQNEAQ (reference sequence). The CDR3 coding sequence is TGTGCCAGCAGCTTCCGGGGGGGGGCTGACGAGCAGTACTTC. Translation: CASSFRGGADEQYF.

This clonotype was counted only a few times. An end of the junction does not agree with germline; a read error may underlie this. The CDR3 loop reads CASSPARPPYTF. CDR3 coding DNA: TGTGCCAGCAGTCCGGCGCGTCCCCCATACACCTTC. This rearrangement joins TRBV10-3 to TRBJ1-2, with D uncertain. The germline V gene has CDR1 ENHRY and CDR2 SYGVKD. The CDR3 runs to 12 residues.

The V call is TRBV11-1, the J call TRBJ1-5; weak D call: TRBD1 (5 bases). Germline loops: CDR1 SGHAT, CDR2 FQDESV (reference sequence). This CDR3 has 11 residues. Trimming removed 4 bases at V and 13 bases at J, with 11 bases between. CDR3 sequence: CASSSTGLQHF. CDR3 DNA sequence: TGTGCCAGCAGCTCAACGGGACTACAGCATTTT.

This clonotype showed up just a few times. This chain joins TRBV9 and TRBJ1-1, with D possibly TRBD1 on 6 matching bases. Germline CDR1 SGDLS, CDR2 YYNGEE. V lost 4 bases, J lost 3 bases, and 10 bases lay in between. This CDR3 is 13 amino acids long. The CDR3 protein is CASSFGQYTEAFF. CDR3 DNA: TGTGCCAGCAGCTTCGGACAGTACACTGAAGCTTTCTTT.

This clonotype was seen a handful of times. The chain joins TRBV19 to TRBJ1-2; unclear D gene. This CDR3 spans 13 amino acids. V gave up 3 bases and J gave up 2 bases, with 7 bases separating them. Looked up from germline, CDR1 is LNHDA and CDR2 is SQIVND (reference sequence). The CDR3 DNA is TGTGCCAGTAGTATTTCGGAGAACTATGGCTACACCTTC. Translating gives CASSISENYGYTF.

This clonotype was found many times. The chain couples TRBV15 to TRBJ1-2, with 9 bases lining up with TRBD1. Germline CDR1 reads LNHNV; CDR2 reads YYDKDF (reference sequence). This CDR3 spans 14 amino acids. J gave up 8 bases and V 5 bases, and 9 bases lay outside the gene matches. The CDR3 is CATSARTGARGYTF. DNA of the CDR3: TGTGCCACCAGCGCCCGGACAGGGGCTCGAGGCTACACCTTC.

This clonotype has at least ten counts. The gene calls are TRBV7-2 and TRBJ1-2; 8 bases line up with TRBD1. Germline assignment: CDR1 SGHTA and CDR2 FQGNSA. After removal of 5 bases from V and 4 bases from J, the junction contained 9 bases not matched to a gene. The CDR3 consists of 15 residues. In DNA form, the CDR3 reads TGTGCCAGCAGCCCTGACGGACAGGGTGTCTATGGCTACACCTTC. This translates into CASSPDGQGVYGYTF. The full variable domain, in which reference TRBV7-2 and TRBJ1-2 provide the parts outside the CDR3, is GAGVSQSPSNKVTEKGKDVELRCDPISGHTALYWYRQSLGQGLEFLIYFQGNSAPDKSGLPSDRFSAERTGGSVSTLTIQRTQQEDSAVYLCASSPDGQGVYGYTFGSGTRLTVV.

This clonotype was seen a few times. The chain has TRBV7-6 and TRBJ2-7, with 8 bases matching TRBD1. The V segment lost 2 bases and the J segment 0 bases; nucleotides outside the gene matches: 6. This CDR3 spans 16 amino acids. Germline values: CDR1 SGHVS, CDR2 FNYEAQ. CDR3: CASSLLGGQDSYEQYF. The CDR3 nucleotides read TGTGCCAGCAGCTTATTGGGGGGACAGGACTCCTACGAGCAGTACTTC. The full variable domain, with the rest looked up from reference TRBV7-6 and TRBJ2-7, is GAGVSQSPRYKVTKRGQDVALRCDPISGHVSLYWYRQALGQGPEFLTYFNYEAQQDKSGLPNDRFSAERPEGSISTLTIQRTEQRDSAMYRCASSLLGGQDSYEQYFGPGTRLTVT.